These 9 T cell receptor beta chains originate from one sample sequenced in a study of radiotherapy plus CTLA-4 blockade in lung cancer. The data were produced by immunoSEQ multiplex PCR, yet TCRdb's version contains in-frame clones alone and is incomplete. In the table there are about 49,000 clones, around 84% of which are singletons. Source: peripheral blood, taken from a patient treated with radiotherapy plus ipilimumab. These TCRs come from a human donor with non-small cell lung cancer whose response to radiotherapy plus ipilimumab could not be evaluated.

The chain employs TRBV2 and TRBJ2-1, with 10 bases matching TRBD1. Germline V gene sequence: CDR1 SNHLY, CDR2 FYNNEI. The junction had 12 bases not matched to a gene; V was cut back by 6 bases and J by 7 bases. The CDR3 contains 16 residues. The DNA for the CDR3 is TGTGCCAGCAGAATTTCCGGGACAGGGGATAGGAATGAGCAGTTCTTC. Amino acid sequence: CASRISGTGDRNEQFF. Full variable domain (rest looked up from reference TRBV2 and TRBJ2-1): EPEVTQTPSHQVTQMGQEVILRCVPISNHLYFYWYRQILGQKVEFLVSFYNNEISEKSEIFDDQFSVERPDGSNFTLKIRSTKLEDSAMYFCASRISGTGDRNEQFFGPGTRLTVL.

The rearrangement joins TRBV5-1 to TRBJ1-1, with 7 nucleotides matching TRBD1. Germline CDR1 and CDR2: SGHRS and YFSETQ. V gave up 0 bases and J gave up 10 bases; unmatched junction bases: 9. This CDR3 contains 14 residues. The CDR3 nucleotides read TGCGCCAGCAGCTTGGCCCACAGGGGTGACGTAGCTTTCTTT. Protein: CASSLAHRGDVAFF.

This chain uses TRBV28 with TRBJ1-4; D is possibly TRBD1 (6 bases). Germline V gene data show CDR1 as MDHEN and CDR2 as SYDVKM. The CDR3 runs to 15 residues. The germline V and J ends were trimmed by 3 bases and 8 bases, with 16 bases remaining between them. The CDR3 loop is CASSFQRQELEKLFF. In nucleotides, the CDR3 is TGTGCCAGCAGTTTCCAAAGACAGGAGTTGGAAAAACTGTTTTTT.

V gene TRBV4-1 combines with J gene TRBJ2-7, with TRBD2 as a possible D gene (6 bases). Germline loops: CDR1 MGHRA, CDR2 YSYEKL. V was cut by 0 bases and J by 3 bases, with 15 bases left in between. The CDR3 contains 16 residues. In DNA, the CDR3 is TGCGCCAGCAGCCAAGAAGGCGCGGGATTGATCTACGAGCAGTACTTC. It codes for CASSQEGAGLIYEQYF.

This chain uses TRBV6-4 with TRBJ2-1; 10 nucleotides agree with TRBD1. There are 13 residues in the CDR3. Germline V gene lookup returns CDR1 MRHNA and CDR2 SNTAGT. V shed 3 bases, J shed 9 bases, and the junction held 2 bases outside the gene matches. The CDR3 nucleotides read TGTGCCAGCAGTGAGACAGGGGGCGGTGAGCAGTTCTTC. Translation gives CASSETGGGEQFF.

V usage is TRBV2 and J usage is TRBJ2-7; D is possibly TRBD1 (6 bases). This CDR3 contains 13 residues. Germline V CDR1 and CDR2: SNHLY, FYNNEI. Trimming took off 4 bases at V and 3 bases at J, with 10 bases between the two ends. CDR3 nucleotides: TGTGCCAGCAGTGTACAGGGTGACTACGAGCAGTACTTC. Amino acids: CASSVQGDYEQYF. Based on the CDR3 plus reference TRBV2 and TRBJ2-7, the full variable domain is EPEVTQTPSHQVTQMGQEVILRCVPISNHLYFYWYRQILGQKVEFLVSFYNNEISEKSEIFDDQFSVERPDGSNFTLKIRSTKLEDSAMYFCASSVQGDYEQYFGPGTRLTVT.

The rearrangement links TRBV15 to TRBJ2-5; 9 nucleotides line up with TRBD1. The junction had 10 bases not matched to a gene; V was cut back by 6 bases and J by 5 bases. Germline loops: CDR1 LNHNV, CDR2 YYDKDF (reference sequence). This CDR3 has 15 residues. The CDR3 region has the DNA TGTGCCACCAGGCCTACAGGGGGCGCAGGGGAGACCCAGTACTTC. Translation: CATRPTGGAGETQYF.

The CDR3 here is CASSPGQGTPTDTQYF. DNA of the CDR3: TGTGCCAGCAGCCCCGGACAGGGGACCCCCACAGATACGCAGTATTTT. V and J are TRBV7-9 and TRBJ2-3; 9 positions match TRBD1. Unmatched junction bases numbered 8, after V lost 5 bases and J lost 2 bases. CDR1 and CDR2 (germline): SEHNR, FQNEAQ (reference sequence). CDR3 length: 16 residues. The full variable domain, with the rest looked up from reference TRBV7-9 and TRBJ2-3, is DTGVSQNPRHKITKRGQNVTFRCDPISEHNRLYWYRQTLGQGPEFLTYFQNEAQLEKSRLLSDRFSAERPKGSFSTLEIQRTEQGDSAMYLCASSPGQGTPTDTQYFGPGTRLTVL.

This sequence joins TRBV7-3 and TRBJ2-1, with TRBD1 as a possible D gene (5 bases). This CDR3 contains 14 residues. CDR1 is SGHTA, CDR2 FQGTGA, per germline. V was cut by 2 bases and J by 9 bases, with 14 bases left in between. The CDR3, as DNA: TGTGCCAGCAGCTTAGGCGCAGGGAATATTGAGCAGTTCTTC. Its translation is CASSLGAGNIEQFF.